This entry features one TCR beta chain sequence. Its antigen is not identified. The ends were cut back, 2 bases at V and 5 bases at J, with 7 bases in the middle. The CDR3 runs to 12 residues. CDR1 is MNHEY and CDR2 is SVGAGI in the germline V gene. Treatment described: approximately 11-day PBMC culture with coronavirus spike peptide pools or control peptides (ViraFEST assay). ViraFEST grew antigen-specific T cells using peptide pools, then sequenced TCRs. This entry comes from a study of vaccination and CD4 T cells after COVID-19. Turning to the study itself: Median time from second vaccine dose to sampling was just over 70 days (14 to 241). Control wells got either CEFX epitopes, HIV-1 Nef peptides, or no peptide at all.

At the Johns Hopkins FTIC core, DNA taken from cultured CD4+ T cells was sequenced by way of the Oncomine TCR Beta short-read assay. MiXCR was run by TCRdb on the PCR reads, yielding one entry per CDR3 protein. The sample lists 15,000 to 20,000 distinct CDR3 sequences; around half were seen once. Findings and caveats of the study: Convalescent patients displayed spike mono-reactivity in 304 of 307 vaccine-specific clones.

The rearrangement uses TRBV6-5 and TRBJ2-7; D remains ambiguous. The sequenced material came from CD4+ T cells from blood, cultured in vitro. The sequence was collected from a human donor who had recovered from COVID-19. This CDR3 reads CASSYAGDEQYF. The CDR3 bases are TGTGCCAGCAGTTACGCAGGCGACGAGCAGTACTTC.